This T cell receptor (beta chain) is from a study of T cells in Graves' hyperthyroidism and ophthalmopathy. This clonotype has ten or more counts. Amplification of TCR beta CDR3 regions was performed using RNA transcripts as template. The HTBI primer set drove a first-round RT-PCR of the TCR CDR3. Each CDR3 protein gets one entry after TCRdb re-called the multiplex PCR reads with MiXCR. The sample shows 280,000 or so distinct CDR3 sequences, around 15% of them seen only once. The germline V gene has CDR1 MDHEN and CDR2 SYDVKM. Trimming at V came to 5 bases and at J to 6 bases, leaving 16 bases not matched to a gene. This CDR3 is built from 16 residues.

This chain links TRBV28 with TRBJ2-7, with 7 bases lining up with TRBD1. The TCR sequence derives from a woman aged 50 to 65 with Graves' hyperthyroidism that later progressed to Graves' ophthalmopathy. The sample taken for sequencing was blood. CDR3 bases: TGTGCCAGCAGTCAATCGACAGGGAAGGTCTTGGCCGAGCAGTACTTC. Translating it yields CASSQSTGKVLAEQYF. Looking up the rest from reference TRBV28 and TRBJ2-7 gives the full variable domain: DVKVTQSSRYLVKRTGEKVFLECVQDMDHENMFWYRQDPGLGLRLIYFSYDVKMKEKGDIPEGYSVSREKKERFSLILESASTNQTSMYLCASSQSTGKVLAEQYFGPGTRLTVT.